This TCR beta chain is drawn from a study of T cells in localized non-small cell lung cancer. TCRdb keeps only in-frame clones here, not all; method: immunoSEQ multiplex PCR. The sample consists of fewer than 12,000 clones, over 70% of them appearing once. Study results and limitations: Across samples, adjacent lung featured a median roughly 60 of the top 100 tumor clones. Among the tissues sampled, uninvolved adjacent lung had the highest T cell clonality, above tumor. Greater T cell density in blood accompanied longer overall survival. A single tumor region was sequenced, leaving heterogeneity possible.

With respect to this clone: What it binds is unknown.

This specimen was peripheral blood, taken before any cancer treatment. This receptor was obtained from a male donor older than 55 with stage I lung adenocarcinoma.

The CDR3 DNA reads TGCAGCGTTGAGAGGCGTACCGGCCGAGGGTCCGAGCAGTACTTC. This sequence encodes CSVERRTGRGSEQYF. The V gene is TRBV29-1, the J gene TRBJ2-7, with D perhaps matching TRBD2 (5 bases). Germline-derived CDR1 and CDR2 are SQVTM and ANQGSEA. V gave up 3 bases and J gave up 6 bases, with 21 bases separating them. CDR3 length equals 15 residues.